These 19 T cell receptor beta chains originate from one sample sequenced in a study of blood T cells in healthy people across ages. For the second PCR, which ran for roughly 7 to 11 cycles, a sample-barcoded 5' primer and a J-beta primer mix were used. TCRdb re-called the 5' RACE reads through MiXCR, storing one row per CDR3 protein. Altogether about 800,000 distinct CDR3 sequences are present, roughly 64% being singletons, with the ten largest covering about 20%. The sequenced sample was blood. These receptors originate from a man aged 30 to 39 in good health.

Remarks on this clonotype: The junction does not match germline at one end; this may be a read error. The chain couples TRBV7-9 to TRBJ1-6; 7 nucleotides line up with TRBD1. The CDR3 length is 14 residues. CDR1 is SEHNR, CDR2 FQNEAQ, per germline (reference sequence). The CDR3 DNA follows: TGTGCCGGCAGGTCGGGACAGAATAATTCACCCCTCCACTTT. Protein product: CAGRSGQNNSPLHF.

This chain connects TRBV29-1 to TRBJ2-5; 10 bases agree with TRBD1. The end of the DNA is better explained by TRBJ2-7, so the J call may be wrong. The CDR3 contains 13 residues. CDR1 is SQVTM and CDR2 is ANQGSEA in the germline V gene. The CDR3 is CSVTGTGVHEQYF. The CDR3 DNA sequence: TGCAGCGTTACCGGGACAGGGGTCCACGAGCAGTACTTC.

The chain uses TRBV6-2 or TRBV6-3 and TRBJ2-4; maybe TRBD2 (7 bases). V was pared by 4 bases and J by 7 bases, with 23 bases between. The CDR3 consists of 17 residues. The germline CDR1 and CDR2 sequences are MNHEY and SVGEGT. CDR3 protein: CASSSGGRGQTRNIQYF. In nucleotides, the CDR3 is TGTGCCAGCAGTTCAGGAGGGAGGGGACAAACTAGGAACATTCAGTACTTC.

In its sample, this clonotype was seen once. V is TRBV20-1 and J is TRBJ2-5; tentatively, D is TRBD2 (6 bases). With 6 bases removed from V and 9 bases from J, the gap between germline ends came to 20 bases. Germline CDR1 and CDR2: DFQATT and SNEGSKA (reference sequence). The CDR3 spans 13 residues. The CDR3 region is CSARGSATVSQYF. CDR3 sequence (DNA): TGCAGTGCCCGGGGGAGCGCGACAGTCTCCCAGTACTTC.

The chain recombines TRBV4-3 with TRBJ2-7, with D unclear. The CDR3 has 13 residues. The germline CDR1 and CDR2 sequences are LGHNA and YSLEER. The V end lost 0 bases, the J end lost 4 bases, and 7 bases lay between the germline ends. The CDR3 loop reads CASSQEVGYEQYF. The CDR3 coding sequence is TGCGCCAGCAGCCAAGAAGTAGGGTACGAGCAGTACTTC.

CDR3 DNA: TGTGCCAGCAGTGAACGACCGAGGAGCGAGCAGTACTTC. Translation gives CASSERPRSEQYF. The chain carries TRBV12-3 or TRBV12-4 and TRBJ2-5; D uncertain. The DNA matches TRBJ2-7 better at its end, which makes the J call doubtful. The CDR3 loop spans 13 amino acids.

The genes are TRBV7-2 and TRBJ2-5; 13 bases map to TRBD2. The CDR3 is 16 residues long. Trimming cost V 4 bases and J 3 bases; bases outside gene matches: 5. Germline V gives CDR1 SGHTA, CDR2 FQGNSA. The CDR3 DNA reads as TGTGCCAGCAGCTGGACTAGCGGGGGACTCAAAGAGACCCAGTACTTC. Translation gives CASSWTSGGLKETQYF.

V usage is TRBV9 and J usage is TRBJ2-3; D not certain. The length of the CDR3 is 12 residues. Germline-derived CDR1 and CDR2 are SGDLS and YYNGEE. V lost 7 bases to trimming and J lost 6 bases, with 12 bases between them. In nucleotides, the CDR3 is TGTGCCAGCCGCCACCTCGAGGATACGCAGTATTTT. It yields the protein CASRHLEDTQYF.

The CDR3 DNA sequence: TGCGCCAGCAGCTCCGGCCTTACAGGGGAAGGTCAGCCCCAGCATTTT. Its translation is CASSSGLTGEGQPQHF. The V call is TRBV5-1, the J call TRBJ1-5; 7 nucleotides line up with TRBD1. Germline-derived CDR1 and CDR2 are SGHRS and YFSETQ. The CDR3 totals 16 residues. The J segment lost 6 bases and the V segment lost 3 bases, leaving 12 bases of the junction unmatched.

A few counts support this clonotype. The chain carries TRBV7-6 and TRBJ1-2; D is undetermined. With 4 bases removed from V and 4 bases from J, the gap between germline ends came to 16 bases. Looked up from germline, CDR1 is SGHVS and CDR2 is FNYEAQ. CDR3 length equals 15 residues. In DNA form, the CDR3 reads TGTGCCAGCAGCTCAGAGAGATCCACCCCCTATGGCTACACCTTC. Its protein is CASSSERSTPYGYTF.

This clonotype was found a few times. The CDR3 is CASSYSINGGQKTQYF. The CDR3 DNA sequence: TGTGCCAGCAGTTACTCGATCAACGGGGGACAGAAGACCCAGTACTTC. The V and J genes are TRBV6-5 and TRBJ2-5; a possible D gene is TRBD1 (7 bases). CDR1 and CDR2 from the germline V gene are MNHEY and SVGAGI. The CDR3 spans 16 residues. The germline V and J ends were trimmed by 0 bases and 6 bases, with 17 bases remaining between them.

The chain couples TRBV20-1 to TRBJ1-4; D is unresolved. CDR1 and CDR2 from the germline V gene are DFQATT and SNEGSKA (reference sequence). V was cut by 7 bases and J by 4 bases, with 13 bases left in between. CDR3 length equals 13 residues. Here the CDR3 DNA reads TGCAGTGTTGCGGCCTCTTATAATGAAAAACTGTTTTTT. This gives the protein CSVAASYNEKLFF.

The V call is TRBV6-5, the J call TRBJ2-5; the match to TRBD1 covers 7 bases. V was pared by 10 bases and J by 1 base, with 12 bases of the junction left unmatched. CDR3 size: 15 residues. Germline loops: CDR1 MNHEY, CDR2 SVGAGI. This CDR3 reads CATLPQGHGQETQYF. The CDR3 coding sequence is TGTGCCACCTTACCACAGGGGCATGGCCAAGAGACCCAGTACTTC.

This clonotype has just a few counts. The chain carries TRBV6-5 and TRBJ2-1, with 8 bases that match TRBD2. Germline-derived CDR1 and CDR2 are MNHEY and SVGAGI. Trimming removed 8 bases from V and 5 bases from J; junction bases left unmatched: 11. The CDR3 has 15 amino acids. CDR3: CASGISLAANNEQFF. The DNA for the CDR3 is TGTGCCAGCGGGATTTCACTAGCGGCTAACAATGAGCAGTTCTTC.

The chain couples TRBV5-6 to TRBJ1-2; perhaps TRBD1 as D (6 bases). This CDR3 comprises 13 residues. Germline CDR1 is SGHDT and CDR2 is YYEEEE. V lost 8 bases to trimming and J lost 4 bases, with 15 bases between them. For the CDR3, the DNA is TGTGCCAGTCAGGGGCGGATGACCTATGGCTACACCTTC. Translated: CASQGRMTYGYTF.

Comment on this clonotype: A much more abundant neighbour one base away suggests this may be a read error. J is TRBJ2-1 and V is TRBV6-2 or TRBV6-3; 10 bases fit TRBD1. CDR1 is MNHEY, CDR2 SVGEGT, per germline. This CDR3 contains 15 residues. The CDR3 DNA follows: TGTGCCAGCAGTCGTACCGGGACAGGGGAAAATGCGCAGTTCTTC. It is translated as CASSRTGTGENAQFF.

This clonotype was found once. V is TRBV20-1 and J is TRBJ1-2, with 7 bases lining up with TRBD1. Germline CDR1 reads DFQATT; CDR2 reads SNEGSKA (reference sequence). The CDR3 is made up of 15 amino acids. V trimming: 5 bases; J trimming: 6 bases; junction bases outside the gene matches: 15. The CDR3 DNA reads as TGCAGTGCTTTTAGAAGCTCCGGGACAGCCGATGGCTACACCTTC. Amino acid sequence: CSAFRSSGTADGYTF.

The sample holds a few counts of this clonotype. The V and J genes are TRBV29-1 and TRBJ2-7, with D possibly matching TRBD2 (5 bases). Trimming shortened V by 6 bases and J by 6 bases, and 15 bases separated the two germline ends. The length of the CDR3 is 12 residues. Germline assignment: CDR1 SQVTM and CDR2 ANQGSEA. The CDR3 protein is CSVTGRGSEQYF. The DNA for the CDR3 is TGCAGCGTCACTGGCCGCGGGTCCGAGCAGTACTTC.

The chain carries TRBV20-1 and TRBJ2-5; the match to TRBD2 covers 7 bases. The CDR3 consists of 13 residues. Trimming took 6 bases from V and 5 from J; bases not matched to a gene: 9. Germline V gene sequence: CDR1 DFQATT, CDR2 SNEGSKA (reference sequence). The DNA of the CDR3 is TGCAGTGCCCCTTCTAGCGGTAGCGAGACCCAGTACTTC. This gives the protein CSAPSSGSETQYF.